This T cell receptor beta chain is from a study of CD8+CD57+ T cells in acquired aplastic anemia. There are many counts of this clonotype. It was genomic DNA that served as the template for profiling TCR beta VDJ and CDR3. From the reads, TCRdb called clonotypes with MiXCR, one entry per CDR3 protein. The sample holds about 190,000 distinct CDR3 sequences; roughly half are singletons and the top ten take about 15%. The length of the CDR3 is 14 residues. In germline, CDR1 is MNHNY, CDR2 SVGAGI (reference sequence). The ends lost 6 bases at V and 7 bases at J; junction bases unmatched: 2. The J gene is TRBJ2-1, the V gene TRBV6-6; 14 nucleotides agree with TRBD2. The source material was sorted CD4+, CD8+, or CD8+CD57+ T cells (not recorded which) from PBMCs. This TCR derives from a human donor in good health, serving as a control. CDR3 nucleotides: TGTGCCAGCAGGGGACTAGCGGGGGTTAATGAGCAGTTCTTC. Its protein product is CASRGLAGVNEQFF.